The next 23 T cell receptor beta chains were all read from a single sample in a study of cytomegalovirus exposure and HLA in healthy donors. TCRdb's table, derived via immunoSEQ multiplex PCR, lists solely in-frame clones and lacks some. The repertoire holds almost 75,000 clones, about 85% seen once, with around 3% in the top ten. Sequencing was done on a sample of PBMCs. The receptors here all came from a man aged 30 to 45 in good health and CMV-seronegative.

The rearrangement links TRBV4-1 to TRBJ2-2, with 8 bases matching TRBD2. CDR1 and CDR2 (germline): MGHRA, YSYEKL. CDR3 length: 17 residues. J was trimmed by 9 bases and V by 1 base; bases with no gene match: 13. The CDR3 DNA sequence: TGCGCCAGCAGCCAAGCGCGGCTAGCGGGCCGCAGTCGGGAGCTGTTTTTT. As protein: CASSQARLAGRSRELFF.

This chain joins TRBV28 and TRBJ2-1; D might be TRBD1 (5 bases). Germline V gene lookup returns CDR1 MDHEN and CDR2 SYDVKM. Trimming left V 6 bases short and J 4 bases short, with 13 bases between. This CDR3 is built from 14 residues. The CDR3 protein is CASRQGQLYNEQFF. In DNA, the CDR3 is TGTGCCAGCAGGCAGGGTCAGCTGTACAATGAGCAGTTCTTC.

This clone was found a few times. The chain combines TRBV6-5 with TRBJ1-2; D remains ambiguous. V lost 2 bases and J 6 bases, leaving 7 bases between the germline ends. The CDR3 length is 12 residues. Germline-derived CDR1 and CDR2 are MNHEY and SVGAGI. Written as DNA, the CDR3 is TGTGCCAGCAGTTACGTCGGGGATGGCTACACCTTC. As protein: CASSYVGDGYTF.

This clone was recorded a few times. The chain carries TRBV18 and TRBJ2-5, with 7 bases identical to TRBD1. From germline, CDR1 is KGHSH and CDR2 LQKENI. V lost 3 bases, J lost 2 bases, and 0 bases stayed unmatched. The CDR3 has 13 amino acids. The DNA of the CDR3 is TGTGCCAGCTCACCGGGACAGCAAGAGACCCAGTACTTC. It is translated as CASSPGQQETQYF. The full variable domain, rest sourced from reference TRBV18 and TRBJ2-5, is NAGVMQNPRHLVRRRGQEARLRCSPMKGHSHVYWYRQLPEEGLKFMVYLQKENIIDESGMPKERFSAEFPKEGPSILRIQQVVRGDSAAYFCASSPGQQETQYFGPGTRLLVL.

The chain links TRBV5-6 to TRBJ1-1; TRBD1 matches at 9 bases. Germline CDR1 and CDR2: SGHDT and YYEEEE. The CDR3 has 15 amino acids. Trimming cost V 3 bases and J 5 bases; bases outside gene matches: 8. The DNA of the CDR3 is TGTGCCAGCAGCTGGACAGGGGCGGATTTAACTGAAGCTTTCTTT. Translation gives CASSWTGADLTEAFF.

The chain combines TRBV4-3 with TRBJ1-4, with 8 positions matching TRBD1. The trim removed 0 bases at V and 6 bases at J, leaving 6 bases unmatched. CDR3 length equals 16 residues. Germline assignment: CDR1 LGHNA and CDR2 YSLEER. CDR3 sequence (DNA): TGCGCCAGCAGCCAAGACACAGGGGGGGGCTATGAAAAACTGTTTTTT. It translates to CASSQDTGGGYEKLFF.

The rearrangement uses TRBV5-6 and TRBJ2-2, with a weak D call TRBD1 (6 bases). The CDR3 has 15 amino acids. Germline CDR1 reads SGHDT; CDR2 reads YYEEEE. The V and J ends lost 0 bases and 4 bases respectively, with 10 bases between them. This CDR3 reads CASSLEQGPTGELFF. The CDR3 DNA reads TGTGCCAGCAGCTTGGAACAGGGTCCCACCGGGGAGCTGTTTTTT.

This sequence joins TRBV4-1 and TRBJ1-2; D may be TRBD1 (5 bases). Trimming took 4 bases from V and 4 from J, leaving 7 bases between them. Germline V gene data show CDR1 as MGHRA and CDR2 as YSYEKL. CDR3 size: 12 residues. CDR3 loop: CASSRGGYGYTF. In nucleotides, the CDR3 is TGCGCCAGCAGCCGGGGCGGCTATGGCTACACCTTC.

V gene TRBV9 combines with J gene TRBJ2-2; D is unclear. This CDR3 has 14 amino acids. CDR1 and CDR2 (germline): SGDLS, YYNGEE. V was shortened by 4 bases and J by 4 bases, with 11 bases between the two germline ends. The CDR3 DNA is TGTGCCAGCAGCCCCATAGTATCCACCGGGGAGCTGTTTTTT. Translated, it gives CASSPIVSTGELFF.

The chain uses TRBV2 and TRBJ1-1, with TRBD1 identical over 8 bases. The trim removed 6 bases at V and 10 bases at J, leaving 10 bases unmatched. Germline values: CDR1 SNHLY, CDR2 FYNNEI. The CDR3 runs 13 residues. The CDR3 spells CASSDEQGGRAFF. The CDR3 nucleotides read TGTGCCAGCAGCGACGAACAGGGGGGGCGAGCTTTCTTT.

The rearrangement uses TRBV29-1 and TRBJ2-7; possibly TRBD1 or TRBD2 for D (5 bases each). The CDR3 consists of 11 residues. Germline V lookup: CDR1 SQVTM, CDR2 ANQGSEA. Trimming shortened V by 8 bases and J by 3 bases, and 11 bases separated the two germline ends. The CDR3: CSPRGDYEQYV. In nucleotides, the CDR3 is TGCAGCCCCAGAGGGGACTACGAGCAGTACGTC.

The rearrangement links TRBV28 to TRBJ2-7, with 9 nucleotides matching TRBD2. CDR1 is MDHEN, CDR2 SYDVKM, per germline. V lost 6 bases, J lost 2 bases, and 8 bases stayed unmatched. The CDR3 length is 15 residues. In DNA form, the CDR3 reads TGTGCCAGCAGCCAACCAGCGGGGGGACCCTACGAGCAGTACTTC. Its translation: CASSQPAGGPYEQYF.

CDR3 protein: CASSRGQGELLHGYTF. CDR3 DNA sequence: TGCGCCAGCAGCCGCGGACAGGGGGAGTTGTTACATGGCTACACCTTC. The V call is TRBV4-1, the J call TRBJ1-2; 10 nucleotides line up with TRBD1. Germline V CDR1 and CDR2: MGHRA, YSYEKL. J was trimmed by 6 bases and V by 4 bases; bases with no gene match: 11. CDR3 length: 16 amino acids.

The J gene is TRBJ2-7, the V gene TRBV19, with TRBD2 as a possible D gene (6 bases). The germline CDR1 and CDR2 sequences are LNHDA and SQIVND (reference sequence). Trimming removed 6 bases at V and 2 bases at J, with 20 bases between. The CDR3 spans 16 residues. The CDR3 spells CASRRADGTPTYEQYF. DNA of the CDR3: TGTGCCAGTAGGCGAGCCGACGGGACTCCTACCTACGAGCAGTACTTC.

The gene calls are TRBV9 and TRBJ2-2; D unresolved. V was cut by 4 bases and J by 3 bases, with 10 bases left in between. Germline CDR1 SGDLS, CDR2 YYNGEE. This CDR3 spans 14 amino acids. The CDR3 loop reads CASSSTAHTGELFF. The CDR3 DNA reads TGTGCCAGCAGCAGCACAGCTCACACCGGGGAGCTGTTTTTT.

This clone has only a few counts. The chain employs TRBV6-5 and TRBJ2-7; perhaps TRBD2 as D (6 bases). Germline loops: CDR1 MNHEY, CDR2 SVGAGI. V lost 6 bases and J 3 bases, leaving 9 bases between the germline ends. The CDR3 consists of 12 residues. The CDR3 coding sequence is TGTGCCAGCAGAACGGGGGTCTACGAGCAGTACTTC. Residues: CASRTGVYEQYF.

The rearrangement joins TRBV18 to TRBJ2-6, with 7 bases identical to TRBD2. The CDR3 runs to 16 residues. CDR1 is KGHSH and CDR2 is LQKENI in the germline V gene. The trim removed 3 bases at V and 1 base at J, leaving 3 bases unmatched. CDR3 sequence (DNA): TGTGCCAGCTCACCCAGGGAGGGGTCTGGGGCCAACGTCCTGACTTTC. Translation gives CASSPREGSGANVLTF.

CDR3 sequence (DNA): TGCGCCAGCTCAGGAGACAGCCGGAGAGATACGCAGTATTTT. Translated, it gives CASSGDSRRDTQYF. This rearrangement joins TRBV5-1 to TRBJ2-3, with a possible D match to TRBD1 (5 bases). Germline loops: CDR1 SGHRS, CDR2 YFSETQ. The CDR3 length is 14 residues. V lost 7 bases and J lost 5, with 17 bases in between.

Of note for this clone: Other DNA sequences in this specimen translate into the identical CDR3. The chain has TRBV30 and TRBJ1-5; D may be TRBD1 (6 bases). Germline CDR1 and CDR2: GTSNPN and SVGIG (reference sequence). This CDR3 is built from 13 residues. Trimming stripped 0 bases from V and 5 bases from J, with 8 bases between. The CDR3 DNA follows: TGTGCCTGGAGTGTACAGGGCGATCAGCCCCAGCATTTT. Residues: CAWSVQGDQPQHF.

The rearrangement joins TRBV15 to TRBJ2-3; TRBD1 is a possible D gene (5 bases). Germline CDR1 LNHNV, CDR2 YYDKDF (reference sequence). The CDR3 has 15 residues. V gave up 6 bases and J gave up 4 bases, with 17 bases separating them. CDR3 region: CATSRGDRESDTQYF. The CDR3 region has the DNA TGTGCCACCAGTAGGGGCGACAGAGAGTCAGATACGCAGTATTTT.

On this clone itself: Other nucleotide sequences from this sample produce the same CDR3. V is TRBV9 and J is TRBJ1-3; D might be TRBD1 (5 bases). The CDR3 extends over 16 amino acids. CDR1 and CDR2 (germline): SGDLS, YYNGEE. Between the trimmed V and J ends, which lost 3 bases and 4 bases, there was a span of 17 bases. The CDR3 region is CASSALGGGLGNTIYF. CDR3 DNA: TGTGCCAGCAGCGCCCTCGGGGGAGGGTTGGGAAACACCATATATTTT.

This clone has just a few counts. V usage is TRBV4-1 and J usage is TRBJ1-5; TRBD1 might be the D (6 bases). V lost 0 bases and J lost 4, with 13 bases in between. Germline values: CDR1 MGHRA, CDR2 YSYEKL. This CDR3 is 16 amino acids long. CDR3 in amino acids: CASSQEAGTRNQPQHF. DNA of the CDR3: TGCGCCAGCAGCCAAGAGGCCGGGACAAGGAATCAGCCCCAGCATTTT.

This clone was seen just once. The J gene is TRBJ2-7, the V gene TRBV2, with D possibly matching TRBD1 (5 bases). Germline assignment: CDR1 SNHLY and CDR2 FYNNEI. This CDR3 spans 14 amino acids. Trimming stripped 4 bases from V and 2 bases from J, with 12 bases between. The CDR3: CASSGVTETYEQYV. CDR3 sequence (DNA): TGTGCCAGCAGTGGGGTGACAGAGACCTACGAGCAGTACGTC.